The 14 T cell receptor beta chains in this list originate from one sample, sequenced in a study of CD4 T cells in relation to SARS-CoV-2 and coronaviruses (dated by TCRdb to the early 2020s). The receptor library was made with the immunoSEQ multiplex PCR assay. The source is immuneACCESS, and TCRdb retained only in-frame sequences with V and J called. Part of the clones is not carried over; for the studies checked, unresolved V genes explain less than half of this, and the remainder is unexplained. This sample comprises tens of thousands of clones, roughly 89% of them detected only once. 1.4% of the sample is taken by the ten largest. CD4+ T cells from unexposed donors were collected before the COVID-19 pandemic (2011-2018). Sequencing was done on a sample of memory CD4+ T cells from PBMCs. Read against the paper, the sample's cell subset or site label means: memory (non-naive) CD4+ T cells. All receptors derive from a human donor in good health.

Here the CDR3 DNA reads TGTGCCAGTAGTACACGGACAGGGGTAGATCTCGAGCAGTACTTC. Its translation is CASSTRTGVDLEQYF. V is TRBV19 and J is TRBJ2-7; 9 bases agree with TRBD1. CDR3 length: 15 residues. Germline loops: CDR1 LNHDA, CDR2 SQIVND (reference sequence). With V trimmed by 4 bases and J by 6 bases, 10 bases remained unmatched.

This chain joins TRBV24-1 and TRBJ2-2; D unclear. The V end was cut by 2 bases, the J end by 4 bases, with 7 bases between. Per germline, CDR1 KGHDR and CDR2 SFDVKD. The CDR3 extends over 14 amino acids. The CDR3: CATSDSLTTGELFF. CDR3 DNA: TGTGCCACCAGTGATTCCCTGACCACCGGGGAGCTGTTTTTT.

In nucleotides, the CDR3 is TGTGCCAGCAGCTACCGCTGGGACAACTCCTACAATGAGCAGTTCTTC. Its protein product is CASSYRWDNSYNEQFF. This sequence joins TRBV11-2 and TRBJ2-1, with D maybe TRBD1 (6 bases). This CDR3 is 16 amino acids long. The ends were cut back, 4 bases at V and 0 bases at J, with 13 bases in the middle. The germline CDR1 and CDR2 sequences are SGHAT and FQNNGV.

This clone was counted once. The chain carries TRBV27 and TRBJ2-7, with 14 bases fitting TRBD2. V dropped 8 bases and J dropped 2; count of bases not matched to a gene: 5. The CDR3 is 15 residues long. The V gene's germline CDR1 is MNHEY and CDR2 SMNVEV (reference sequence). The CDR3, as DNA: TGTGCCAGCCGGACTAGCGGGAGGCCGCCCTACGAGCAGTACTTC. Translated: CASRTSGRPPYEQYF.

The V and J genes are TRBV10-3 and TRBJ2-1; TRBD2 matches 7 bases. J was trimmed by 2 bases and V by 10 bases; bases with no gene match: 5. The CDR3 loop spans 13 amino acids. Looked up from germline, CDR1 is ENHRY and CDR2 is SYGVKD. The DNA for the CDR3 is TGTGCCACCAGCGGGGACCCCTACAATGAGCAGTTCTTC. It specifies CATSGDPYNEQFF.

The V call is TRBV6-5, the J call TRBJ1-6, with 9 bases fitting TRBD1. V was clipped by 0 bases and J by 14 bases; unmatched bases: 5. The CDR3 is 14 amino acids. CDR1 and CDR2 (germline): MNHEY, SVGAGI. CDR3 protein: CASSYSRDRDSLHF. The CDR3 coding sequence is TGTGCCAGCAGTTACTCCCGGGACAGGGATTCCCTCCACTTT.

The CDR3 nucleotides are TGTGCCAGCACCGAGGGCCCGGTAGAACCCTACGAGCAGTACTTC. This translates into CASTEGPVEPYEQYF. This chain uses TRBV21-1 with TRBJ2-7; no check of the table's D call, TRBD2, against the DNA was made. TRBV21-1 has pseudogene status. CDR3 size: 15 residues.

The rearrangement uses TRBV7-8 and TRBJ2-1; TRBD2 matches 14 bases. The CDR3 contains 19 residues. The V and J ends lost 5 bases and 1 base, in that order; junction bases with no gene match: 10. Germline V gene sequence: CDR1 SGHVS, CDR2 FQNEAQ. This CDR3 reads CASSRGGTSGSISYNEQFF. CDR3 nucleotides: TGTGCCAGCAGCCGAGGGGGGACTAGCGGGAGTATTTCCTACAATGAGCAGTTCTTC.

The chain has TRBV29-1 and TRBJ1-2, with no clear D. The CDR3 extends over 14 amino acids. With 6 bases removed from V and 2 bases from J, the gap between germline ends came to 16 bases. Per germline, CDR1 SQVTM and CDR2 ANQGSEA. As DNA, the CDR3 is TGCAGCGTCGATGAGGTATCCCCCAACTATGGCTACACCTTC. Amino acid sequence: CSVDEVSPNYGYTF. Full variable domain (missing parts from reference TRBV29-1 and TRBJ1-2): SAVISQKPSRDICQRGTSLTIQCQVDSQVTMMFWYRQQPGQSLTLIATANQGSEATYESGFVIDKFPISRPNLTFSTLTVSNMSPEDSSIYLCSVDEVSPNYGYTFGSGTRLTVV.

V is TRBV5-1 and J is TRBJ1-1, with D perhaps TRBD1 (5 bases). Germline-derived CDR1 and CDR2 are SGHRS and YFSETQ. CDR3 size: 13 residues. V lost 4 bases, J lost 0 bases, and 7 bases lay in between. In DNA, the CDR3 is TGCGCCAGCAGCGGGGGGGTGAACACTGAAGCTTTCTTT. Protein sequence: CASSGGVNTEAFF.

V gene TRBV21-1 combines with J gene TRBJ2-1; TRBD2 reflects the table's D call only, with no check against the DNA. TRBV21-1 constitutes a pseudogene. The CDR3 is 19 amino acids. The CDR3 here is CASSKPAGGISGKYNEQFF. The CDR3 DNA reads as TGTGCCAGCAGCAAACCGGCAGGAGGGATTAGCGGAAAATACAATGAGCAGTTCTTC.

The rearrangement joins TRBV3-1 (or the pseudogene TRBV3-2) to TRBJ2-7; D not certain. Germline V gives CDR1 LGHDT, CDR2 YNNKEL (reference sequence). The CDR3 covers 13 residues. The V end was cut by 1 base, the J end by 3 bases, with 7 bases between. For the CDR3, the DNA is TGTGCCAGCAGCCAAGGTTTACGCTACGAGCAGTACTTC. Translated, it gives CASSQGLRYEQYF.

The rearrangement links TRBV18 to TRBJ1-5; 7 nucleotides match TRBD1. V shed 3 bases, J shed 5 bases, and the junction held 1 base outside the gene matches. The CDR3 loop spans 13 amino acids. CDR1 and CDR2 (germline): KGHSH, LQKENI. CDR3 amino acids: CASSPDRDQPQHF. For the CDR3, the DNA is TGTGCCAGCTCACCCGACAGGGATCAGCCCCAGCATTTT.

The chain employs TRBV19 and TRBJ1-2; tentative D call: TRBD1 (5 bases). The V and J ends lost 7 bases and 1 base respectively, with 16 bases between them. This CDR3 is 15 amino acids long. Germline loops: CDR1 LNHDA, CDR2 SQIVND (reference sequence). CDR3 protein: CASTLTGGVNYGYTF. The CDR3 DNA is TGTGCCAGTACCCTGACCGGGGGGGTTAACTATGGCTACACCTTC. The full variable domain, with the rest looked up from reference TRBV19 and TRBJ1-2, is DGGITQSPKYLFRKEGQNVTLSCEQNLNHDAMYWYRQDPGQGLRLIYYSQIVNDFQKGDIAEGYSVSREKKESFPLTVTSAQKNPTAFYLCASTLTGGVNYGYTFGSGTRLTVV.